This T cell receptor beta chain was recorded in a study of blood T cell repertoires in COVID-19. Study overall: Acute and convalescent COVID-19 specimens originated in the United States, Italy and Spain.

This CDR3 is built from 15 residues. CDR1 and CDR2 from the germline V gene are KGHSH and LQKENI. The ends were cut back, 2 bases at V and 4 bases at J, with 14 bases in the middle. Enrolled during active infection, Seattle patients were then followed longitudinally. Clones were sequenced by immunoSEQ multiplex PCR, and TCRdb holds only the in-frame ones, with some missing. Altogether 150,000 to 200,000 clones are present, about 81% being singletons, with the ten largest covering 12%. The chain links TRBV18 to TRBJ1-1; perhaps TRBD1 as D (6 bases). Input material: peripheral blood. The receptor was derived from a woman older than 75 with COVID-19, enrolled during active disease. In DNA form, the CDR3 reads TGTGCCAGCTCACCATCTTACCAGGGGACCACTGAAGCTTTCTTT. Translated: CASSPSYQGTTEAFF.